This T cell receptor beta chain was captured by sequencing in a study of cytomegalovirus exposure and HLA in healthy donors. The PCR used 60 Vbeta and 13 Jbeta primers. The protocol was immunoSEQ multiplex PCR, while the TCRdb copy is restricted to in-frame clones and leaves out a portion. The profile shows about 150,000 clones, approximately 81% of them singletons. The TCR was taken from a man aged 45-60 years in good health and CMV-seropositive. The material sequenced was PBMCs.

CDR3 sequence reads: CASRRRGKTQYF. For the CDR3, the DNA is TGTGCCAGCAGGCGCAGGGGAAAGACCCAGTACTTC. The chain links TRBV21-1 to TRBJ2-5; the listed D gene, TRBD1, was not tested against the DNA. TRBV21-1 is labeled a pseudogene. The CDR3 loop spans 12 amino acids.